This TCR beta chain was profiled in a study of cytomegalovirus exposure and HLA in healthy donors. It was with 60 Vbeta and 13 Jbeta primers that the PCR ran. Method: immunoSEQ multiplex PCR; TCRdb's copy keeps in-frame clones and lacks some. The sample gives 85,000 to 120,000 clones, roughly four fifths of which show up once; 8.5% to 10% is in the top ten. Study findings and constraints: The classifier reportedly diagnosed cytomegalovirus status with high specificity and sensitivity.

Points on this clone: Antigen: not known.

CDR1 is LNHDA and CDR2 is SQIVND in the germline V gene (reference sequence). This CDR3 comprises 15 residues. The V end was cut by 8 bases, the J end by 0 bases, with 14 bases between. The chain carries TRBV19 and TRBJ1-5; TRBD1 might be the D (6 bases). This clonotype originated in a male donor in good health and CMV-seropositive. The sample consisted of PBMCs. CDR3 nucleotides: TGTGCCAGTTTAACCCGGACAGATAGCAATCAGCCCCAGCATTTT. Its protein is CASLTRTDSNQPQHF.